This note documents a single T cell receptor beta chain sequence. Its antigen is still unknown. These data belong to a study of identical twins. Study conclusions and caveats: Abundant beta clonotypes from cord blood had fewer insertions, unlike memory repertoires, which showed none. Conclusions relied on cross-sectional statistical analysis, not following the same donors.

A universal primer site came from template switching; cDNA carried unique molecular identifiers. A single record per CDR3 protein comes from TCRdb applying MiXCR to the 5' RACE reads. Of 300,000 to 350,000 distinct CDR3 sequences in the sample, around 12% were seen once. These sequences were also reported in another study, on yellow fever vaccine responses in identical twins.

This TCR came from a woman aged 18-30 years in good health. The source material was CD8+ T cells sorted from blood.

CDR3 DNA sequence: TGTGCCAGCATGCGGGGGGAGGAGCAGTTCTTC. This gives the protein CASMRGEEQFF. The chain combines TRBV27 with TRBJ2-1; 8 bases line up with TRBD2. Germline V lookup: CDR1 MNHEY, CDR2 SMNVEV (reference sequence). This CDR3 region has 11 residues. After removal of 7 bases from V and 10 bases from J, the junction contained 3 bases not matched to a gene.